This is a list of T cell receptor beta chains from one sample in a study of beta chain features in type 1 diabetes. Produced via immunoSEQ multiplex PCR; TCRdb's table is partial and in-frame only. The repertoire holds some 150,000 clones, 6.9% seen once, with about 1.4% in the top ten. Sequences were obtained from central memory CD4+ T cells from blood. Source of these receptors: a woman between 25 and 40 years old in good health. Each CDR3 is given with its conserved first and last residue. The order of the fields is V gene, clone size, J gene, D gene, CDR3 DNA, CDR3 protein. D genes are given only for firm matches. Not every row has a clone size; where given, it reads once, few, many or a size class.

V: TRBV14
size: NA
J: TRBJ2-7
D: NA
DNA: TGTGCCAGCAGCCTAGCTCCGGGGTTCTACGAGCAGTACTTC
CDR3: CASSLAPGFYEQYF

V: TRBV7-2
size: NA
J: TRBJ1-2
D: TRBD1
DNA: TGTGCCATCCTTCTACAGGGGAATGGCTACACCTTC
CDR3: CAILLQGNGYTF

V: TRBV4-3
size: NA
J: TRBJ1-4
D: NA
DNA: TGCGCCAGCAGCCAAGGCACGGGAAAAGACGGACTAAGTGAAAAACTGTTTTTT
CDR3: CASSQGTGKDGLSEKLFF

V: TRBV7-6
size: NA
J: TRBJ2-1
D: TRBD1
DNA: TGTGCCAGCAGCTCAGAAGGGGACAGCCTTTACAATGAGCAGTTCTTC
CDR3: CASSSEGDSLYNEQFF

V: TRBV29-1
size: NA
J: TRBJ1-4
D: NA
DNA: TGCAGCGTTGGCCAGGGATTGGCTAATGAAAAACTGTTTTTT
CDR3: CSVGQGLANEKLFF

V: TRBV7-2
size: once
J: TRBJ2-3
D: NA
DNA: TGTGCCAGCAGCTTAGGCAGGGTTTCAGATACGCAGTATTTT
CDR3: CASSLGRVSDTQYF

V: TRBV18
size: few
J: TRBJ2-5
D: NA
DNA: TGTGCCAGCTCACCAGGGGCTACCCAAGAGACCCAGTACTTC
CDR3: CASSPGATQETQYF

V: TRBV30
size: NA
J: TRBJ2-1
D: TRBD2
DNA: TGTGCCTGCACCTTCAATAGCGGGATAAGTGAGCAGTTCTTC
CDR3: CACTFNSGISEQFF

V: TRBV9
size: few
J: TRBJ1-1
D: TRBD1
DNA: TGTGCCAGCAGCGCGACAGGGGATGGGTTCGCTGAAGCTTTCTTT
CDR3: CASSATGDGFAEAFF

V: TRBV7-8
size: few
J: TRBJ2-2
D: NA
DNA: TGTGCCAGCAGCGATGTGGGGGGAACGAACACCGGGGAGCTGTTTTTT
CDR3: CASSDVGGTNTGELFF

V: TRBV7-6
size: NA
J: TRBJ2-3
D: NA
DNA: TGTGCCAGCAGCTTAAGCGGGAGCACAGATACGCAGTATTTT
CDR3: CASSLSGSTDTQYF

V: TRBV18
size: few
J: TRBJ2-7
D: TRBD1
DNA: TGTGCCAGCTCACCACGAGACAGGGGGTACGAGCAGTACTTC
CDR3: CASSPRDRGYEQYF

V: TRBV11-2
size: NA
J: TRBJ2-1
D: TRBD1
DNA: TGTGCCAGCAGCTTTTCTGGACAGGGCTCTGATGAGCAGTTCTTC
CDR3: CASSFSGQGSDEQFF

V: TRBV10-3
size: few
J: TRBJ1-1
D: TRBD1
DNA: TGTGCCATCAGTGAGGGGACAGGGACTGAAGCTTTCTTT
CDR3: CAISEGTGTEAFF

V: TRBV19
size: few
J: TRBJ2-5
D: TRBD2
DNA: TGTGCCACCAACGGGGGGGGCGAGACCCAGTACTTC
CDR3: CATNGGGETQYF

V: TRBV6-6
size: few
J: TRBJ2-3
D: TRBD1
DNA: TGTGCCAGCAGTTACCGGGGACAGGACACAGATACGCAGTATTTT
CDR3: CASSYRGQDTDTQYF

V: TRBV28
size: many
J: TRBJ2-1
D: NA
DNA: TGTGCCAGCAGTTTAACCTGGGGCCAGTTCTTC
CDR3: CASSLTWGQFF

V: TRBV18
size: few
J: TRBJ1-3
D: NA
DNA: TGTGCCAGCTCACCGGTCCCGGGTCACTCTGGAAACACCATATATTTT
CDR3: CASSPVPGHSGNTIYF

V: TRBV5-4
size: few
J: TRBJ2-3
D: NA
DNA: TGTGCCAGCAGCTTGCCAGGGGCAGATACGCAGTATTTT
CDR3: CASSLPGADTQYF

V: TRBV19
size: few
J: TRBJ1-2
D: NA
DNA: TGTGCCAGCTGGACAGAAAACTATGGCTACACCTTC
CDR3: CASWTENYGYTF

V: TRBV19
size: few
J: TRBJ2-2
D: TRBD1
DNA: TGTGCCAGTCGACCTGGGACAGCCTACACCGGGGAGCTGTTTTTT
CDR3: CASRPGTAYTGELFF

V: TRBV11-2
size: few
J: TRBJ2-5
D: TRBD2
DNA: TGTGCCAGCAGCCCCCGACTAAATGCGGGAGGTGTGTTCGAGACCCAGTACTTC
CDR3: CASSPRLNAGGVFETQYF

V: TRBV28
size: NA
J: TRBJ1-1
D: TRBD1
DNA: TGTGCCAGCAGCCCCGGACAGGGAAGAAACACTGAAGCTTTCTTT
CDR3: CASSPGQGRNTEAFF

V: TRBV28
size: NA
J: TRBJ2-1
D: TRBD2
DNA: TGTGCCAGCTCCTCCGGGACTAGCGGGAGAAGGGAGCAGTTCTTC
CDR3: CASSSGTSGRREQFF

V: TRBV18
size: NA
J: TRBJ2-2
D: NA
DNA: TGTGCCAGCTCACCACAGCCAACCGGGGAGCTGTTTTTT
CDR3: CASSPQPTGELFF

V: TRBV7-3
size: few
J: TRBJ2-1
D: TRBD2
DNA: TGTGCCAGCAGCTTGAGCGGGACTTCCTACAATGAGCAGTTCTTC
CDR3: CASSLSGTSYNEQFF

V: TRBV7-2
size: few
J: TRBJ2-1
D: NA
DNA: TGTGCCAGCAGCCCCACTAATGAGCAGTTCTTC
CDR3: CASSPTNEQFF

V: TRBV6-5
size: NA
J: TRBJ2-1
D: NA
DNA: TGTGCCAGCAGTTACTCCCGGGACTTATCCTACAATGAGCAGTTCTTC
CDR3: CASSYSRDLSYNEQFF

V: TRBV18
size: few
J: TRBJ1-1
D: TRBD1
DNA: TGTGCCAGCAGCCCGGACAGGGGGCGAGGTGAAGCTTTCTTT
CDR3: CASSPDRGRGEAFF

V: TRBV10-3
size: many
J: TRBJ2-1
D: TRBD2
DNA: TGTGCCATCAGTGAAGGGGTAGCGGGAGGGCCTTACAATGAGCAGTTCTTC
CDR3: CAISEGVAGGPYNEQFF

V: TRBV5-1
size: NA
J: TRBJ2-7
D: TRBD2
DNA: TGCGCCAGCAGCTTTGGACTAGCGGGAACCCTCTCCTACGAGCAGTACTTC
CDR3: CASSFGLAGTLSYEQYF

V: TRBV9
size: few
J: TRBJ2-3
D: NA
DNA: TGTGCCAGCGGAGGAAAGCCTACTAGCACAGATACGCAGTATTTT
CDR3: CASGGKPTSTDTQYF

V: TRBV5-1
size: NA
J: TRBJ1-1
D: NA
DNA: TGCGCCAGCAGCTTGGGCGGGTACGTGAACACTGAAGCTTTCTTT
CDR3: CASSLGGYVNTEAFF

V: TRBV30
size: few
J: TRBJ1-4
D: NA
DNA: TGTGCCTGGAGCCCGAGAGGGGGGGCTAATGAAAAACTGTTTTTT
CDR3: CAWSPRGGANEKLFF

V: TRBV9
size: many
J: TRBJ2-1
D: NA
DNA: TGTGCCATCAGGTGGGGCCCCGTCGGTGGGTCCTACAATGAGCAGTTCTTC
CDR3: CAIRWGPVGGSYNEQFF

V: TRBV30
size: few
J: TRBJ2-2
D: NA
DNA: TGTGCCTGGAGTGTTAGGGGCACCGGGGAGCTGTTTTTT
CDR3: CAWSVRGTGELFF

V: TRBV4-2
size: few
J: TRBJ2-5
D: TRBD1
DNA: TGTGCCAGCAGCCAAGATCGAACAGGGGGCCTTGAGACCCAGTACTTC
CDR3: CASSQDRTGGLETQYF

V: TRBV7-2
size: few
J: TRBJ2-1
D: TRBD2
DNA: TGTGCCAGCAGCTTAGTGGGTGGACTAGCGGGGGCCTACAATGAGCAGTTCTTC
CDR3: CASSLVGGLAGAYNEQFF

V: TRBV28
size: NA
J: TRBJ1-2
D: NA
DNA: TGTGCCAGCAGGACGACAGGCGTTAACTATGGCTACACCTTC
CDR3: CASRTTGVNYGYTF

V: TRBV2
size: NA
J: TRBJ2-2
D: NA
DNA: TGTGCCAGCGGGAGGACAACAGGCTCCGGGGAGCTGTTTTTT
CDR3: CASGRTTGSGELFF

V: TRBV6-5
size: NA
J: TRBJ2-1
D: NA
DNA: TGTGCCAGCAGTTACTCGACCGGAAGCGATGAGCAGTTCTTC
CDR3: CASSYSTGSDEQFF

V: TRBV4-2
size: NA
J: TRBJ2-5
D: NA
DNA: TGTGCCAGCAGCCAGGCGACATCCCGGAGGGAGCAGTACTTC
CDR3: CASSQATSRREQYF

V: TRBV13
size: NA
J: TRBJ2-7
D: NA
DNA: TGTGCCAGCAGGGATAGCGGTATCCCCTACGAGCAGTACTTC
CDR3: CASRDSGIPYEQYF

V: TRBV14
size: NA
J: TRBJ2-3
D: TRBD2
DNA: TGTGCCAGCAGCTATAGCGGGGTCGCCACAGATACGCAGTATTTT
CDR3: CASSYSGVATDTQYF

V: TRBV18
size: NA
J: TRBJ2-5
D: NA
DNA: TGTGCCAGCTCTCTGACTCGAGAGACCCAGTACTTC
CDR3: CASSLTRETQYF

V: TRBV13
size: few
J: TRBJ2-2
D: TRBD1
DNA: TGTGCCAGCAGCCCCGACAGGGTCCCCGGGGAGCTGTTTTTT
CDR3: CASSPDRVPGELFF

V: TRBV5-5
size: few
J: TRBJ1-2
D: TRBD1
DNA: TGTGCCAGCAGCTCCTCCTTGGGGGCCAGGGGGCGCGACTATGGCTACACCTTC
CDR3: CASSSSLGARGRDYGYTF

V: TRBV19
size: NA
J: TRBJ2-1
D: TRBD1
DNA: TGTGCCAGTAAGGACAGGGACCTCAATGAGCAGTTCTTC
CDR3: CASKDRDLNEQFF

V: TRBV30
size: few
J: TRBJ1-5
D: NA
DNA: TGTGCCTGGAGTGGCCCCGGTCCCCAGCATTTT
CDR3: CAWSGPGPQHF

V: TRBV28
size: many
J: TRBJ2-3
D: TRBD2
DNA: TGTGCCAGCAGCCCAGCGGGACCCCGGGGAGATACGCAGTATTTT
CDR3: CASSPAGPRGDTQYF

V: TRBV11-1
size: few
J: TRBJ2-3
D: TRBD2
DNA: TGTGCCAGCGGAGGGCGACTAGCGGGGGACACAGATACGCAGTATTTT
CDR3: CASGGRLAGDTDTQYF

V: TRBV7-9
size: few
J: TRBJ2-3
D: NA
DNA: TGTGCCAGCAGCTTAAGCAGGGTCACAGATACGCAGTATTTT
CDR3: CASSLSRVTDTQYF

V: TRBV28
size: few
J: TRBJ2-7
D: NA
DNA: TGTGCCAGCAGCCATCAGACAGGGCAGTACTTC
CDR3: CASSHQTGQYF

V: TRBV29-1
size: many
J: TRBJ2-1
D: NA
DNA: TGCAGCGTGGGCAACAGGAACAATGAGCAGTTCTTC
CDR3: CSVGNRNNEQFF

V: TRBV11-2
size: few
J: TRBJ2-2
D: TRBD2
DNA: TGTGCCAGCAGCAAAACCGGGACTAGCGGGAGTGGGGAGCTGTTTTTT
CDR3: CASSKTGTSGSGELFF

V: TRBV10-3
size: few
J: TRBJ2-1
D: NA
DNA: TGTGCCATCAGTGAGTCTGCCCGGGATGGAGGGAATGAGCAGTTCTTC
CDR3: CAISESARDGGNEQFF